Shown below are 13 T cell receptor beta chains from a single sample sequenced in a study of T cells in localized non-small cell lung cancer. The data were produced by immunoSEQ multiplex PCR, yet TCRdb's version contains in-frame clones alone and is incomplete. The sample has about 15,000 clones, more than 80% seen once. The material was peripheral blood, obtained before any cancer treatment. The receptors were sampled from a woman aged 35 to 70 with stage I lung adenocarcinoma.

This chain connects TRBV5-1 to TRBJ2-1, with a possible D match to TRBD1 (6 bases). Trimming pared 1 base from V and 7 bases from J, leaving 12 bases between. The CDR3 runs 14 residues. Germline V gene lookup returns CDR1 SGHRS and CDR2 YFSETQ. The CDR3 sequence: CASSLTGKGNEQFF. The CDR3, as DNA: TGCGCCAGCAGCTTGACAGGGAAGGGAAATGAGCAGTTCTTC.

The rearrangement uses TRBV18 and TRBJ1-1; possible D gene TRBD1, 6 bases. The CDR3 loop spans 15 amino acids. V was cut by 6 bases and J by 1 base, with 15 bases left in between. Germline V gives CDR1 KGHSH, CDR2 LQKENI. CDR3 region: CASSQRQVENTEAFF. The CDR3 coding sequence is TGTGCCAGCTCTCAACGACAGGTGGAGAACACTGAAGCTTTCTTT.

This chain links TRBV9 with TRBJ2-4; D is unclear. CDR3 length: 16 residues. Germline lookup yields CDR1 SGDLS and CDR2 YYNGEE. With 0 bases removed from V and 0 bases from J, the gap between germline ends came to 10 bases. The CDR3 sequence: CASSVGVQLAKNIQYF. The DNA of the CDR3 is TGTGCCAGCAGCGTAGGGGTTCAATTAGCCAAAAACATTCAGTACTTC. Full variable domain (outside the CDR3, taken from reference TRBV9 and TRBJ2-4): DSGVTQTPKHLITATGQRVTLRCSPRSGDLSVYWYQQSLDQGLQFLIQYYNGEERAKGNILERFSAQQFPDLHSELNLSSLELGDSALYFCASSVGVQLAKNIQYFGAGTRLSVL.

CDR3 bases: TGTGCCAGCAGCTTACCTCAGGGGGGAAACACCATATATTTT. Residues: CASSLPQGGNTIYF. V and J are TRBV5-4 and TRBJ1-3; TRBD1 might be the D (6 bases). V lost 2 bases and J 4 bases, leaving 10 bases between the germline ends. Germline V gene data show CDR1 as SGHNT and CDR2 as YYREEE (reference sequence). This CDR3 spans 14 amino acids.

This clone was counted once. This chain joins TRBV6-1 and TRBJ1-1; 8 nucleotides agree with TRBD1. Looked up from germline, CDR1 is MNHNS and CDR2 is SASEGT. The CDR3 is made up of 14 amino acids. The junction had 12 bases not matched to a gene; V was cut back by 4 bases and J by 11 bases. The CDR3 is CASSVTGGFDAAFF. Here the CDR3 DNA reads TGTGCCAGCAGTGTAACAGGGGGTTTTGATGCGGCTTTCTTT.

This clone showed up just a few times. The chain uses TRBV5-6 and TRBJ1-3; 7 nucleotides agree with TRBD1. After removal of 4 bases from V and 0 bases from J, the junction contained 7 bases not matched to a gene. CDR3 length: 16 amino acids. CDR1 is SGHDT and CDR2 is YYEEEE in the germline V gene. This CDR3 reads CASSRGQTNSGNTIYF. The CDR3 DNA is TGTGCCAGCAGCAGGGGACAGACCAACTCTGGAAACACCATATATTTT.

In this sample, this clone turned up once. In DNA form, the CDR3 reads TGCGCCAGCAGCTTCGGGCAGGGCGATCAGCCCCAGCATTTT. Its protein product is CASSFGQGDQPQHF. V and J are TRBV5-1 and TRBJ1-5; tentatively, D is TRBD1 (5 bases). The CDR3 runs 14 residues. V was cut by 2 bases and J by 5 bases, with 11 bases left in between. The germline V gene has CDR1 SGHRS and CDR2 YFSETQ.

This rearrangement joins TRBV19 to TRBJ1-6; weak D call: TRBD1 (6 bases). The germline gives CDR1 LNHDA, CDR2 SQIVND (reference sequence). V was trimmed by 7 bases and J by 7 bases, leaving 17 bases between them. CDR3 size: 15 residues. The CDR3 coding sequence is TGTGCCAGTATCCCTACCGGACAGCCCAATTCACCCCTCCACTTT. Its protein product is CASIPTGQPNSPLHF.

This clone was seen more than once but under ten times. This CDR3 reads CASSLRAEQFF. The CDR3 coding sequence is TGTGCCAGCAGTTTACGTGCCGAGCAGTTCTTC. The chain employs TRBV28 and TRBJ2-1; D remains ambiguous. Trimming took off 2 bases at V and 10 bases at J, with 6 bases between the two ends. The CDR3 loop spans 11 amino acids. Germline V CDR1 and CDR2: MDHEN, SYDVKM.

This clone was detected once. This chain links TRBV14 with TRBJ2-2, with D tentatively TRBD1 (6 bases). The CDR3 runs to 17 residues. The V and J ends lost 1 base and 8 bases respectively, with 20 bases between them. CDR1 is SGHDN, CDR2 FVKESK, per germline. CDR3 nucleotide sequence: TGTGCCAGCAGCCAAGGAGTGGCTGCAGGGGAGAGTGGGGAGCTGTTTTTT. This codes for CASSQGVAAGESGELFF.

Within the sample, this clone is medium-sized. The V call is TRBV5-1, the J call TRBJ1-1, with no clear D. CDR1 SGHRS and CDR2 YFSETQ come from the germline V gene. With 4 bases removed from V and 4 bases from J, the gap between germline ends came to 11 bases. This CDR3 is 13 amino acids long. The CDR3 nucleotides read TGCGCCAGCAGCCCCGCGGGGATCACTGAAGCTTTCTTT. This codes for CASSPAGITEAFF.

This clone was seen just once. The chain recombines TRBV5-6 with TRBJ1-2; D unclear. Trimming cost V 4 bases and J 4 bases, with 11 bases left between them. The germline V gene encodes CDR1 SGHDT and CDR2 YYEEEE. CDR3 length: 13 amino acids. The CDR3 sequence is CASSQLVGYGYTF. Written as DNA, the CDR3 is TGTGCCAGCAGCCAACTGGTCGGCTATGGCTACACCTTC.

This chain connects TRBV30 to TRBJ2-1; D remains ambiguous. V was shortened by 6 bases and J by 4 bases, with 10 bases between the two germline ends. CDR1 and CDR2 from the germline V gene are GTSNPN and SVGIG (reference sequence). The CDR3 has 12 amino acids. Written as DNA, the CDR3 is TGTGCCTGTCCTGGTCCTTACAATGAGCAGTTCTTC. Residues: CACPGPYNEQFF.